Given below is one T cell receptor beta chain in context. This sample is drawn from a study of blood T cell repertoires in COVID-19. Study-level background: Both acute and convalescent COVID-19 samples were obtained from the United States, Italy and Spain. T cells, B-cell-depleted T cells, or PBMCs provided the cDNA or gDNA that served as material.

Per the original methods: By means of reference gene primer amplification, nucleated cell counts were estimated. Profiled with immunoSEQ multiplex PCR; TCRdb holds only in-frame clones, not every one. For V, J and clone size, that table is used; D and trimming come from the DNA. The table shows about 260,000 clones, with 84% occurring only once. The CDR3 length is 15 residues. V gave up 1 base and J gave up 3 bases, with 12 bases separating them. Germline CDR1 is MNHEY and CDR2 is SMNVEV (reference sequence). The receptor was isolated from a man in his 60s with acute or convalescent COVID-19. The chain has TRBV27 and TRBJ1-1, with D possibly being TRBD1 (6 bases). Sequencing was performed on peripheral blood. CDR3 in amino acids: CASSLWGQGYTEAFF. Here the CDR3 DNA reads TGTGCCAGCAGTTTATGGGGGCAGGGCTACACTGAAGCTTTCTTT.